The 17 T cell receptor beta chains below come from one sample, sequenced in a study of early T cells in non-severe SARS-CoV-2 infection. TCRdb re-analysed the 5' RACE reads in MiXCR, keeping a single row per CDR3 protein. The table records more than 65,000 distinct CDR3 sequences, 10% to 15% of them present only once. The specimen was whole blood. These receptors were obtained from an adult who was a healthcare worker with PCR-confirmed SARS-CoV-2 infection or an uninfected control (not recorded which).

This clonotype came up many times. The V gene is TRBV24-1, the J gene TRBJ2-2; 7 bases map to TRBD1. Trimming at V came to 6 bases and at J to 6 bases, leaving 3 bases not matched to a gene. CDR3 size: 13 residues. Germline values: CDR1 KGHDR, CDR2 SFDVKD. CDR3 in DNA: TGTGCCACCAGTTTTACAGGGGCCGGGGAGCTGTTTTTT. Translated: CATSFTGAGELFF.

This chain links TRBV3-1 with TRBJ2-2, with 7 bases identical to TRBD2. Trimming removed 5 bases from V and 1 base from J; junction bases left unmatched: 4. The CDR3 runs to 15 residues. Germline loops: CDR1 LGHDT, CDR2 YNNKEL (reference sequence). Written as DNA, the CDR3 is TGTGCCAGCAGCAAAAGCGGGATGAACACCGGGGAGCTGTTTTTT. This sequence encodes CASSKSGMNTGELFF.

This clonotype has ten or more counts. The chain carries TRBV19 and TRBJ2-6, with D perhaps TRBD1 or TRBD2 (5 bases each). Germline assignment: CDR1 LNHDA and CDR2 SQIVND (reference sequence). This CDR3 spans 17 amino acids. V was pared by 2 bases and J by 0 bases, with 11 bases between. CDR3 sequence (DNA): TGTGCCAGTAGTATATGGGGGTTGGACTCTGGGGCCAACGTCCTGACTTTC. It specifies CASSIWGLDSGANVLTF.

This clonotype occurred many times. This chain connects TRBV7-9 to TRBJ2-2; D not resolved. V lost 6 bases and J lost 0, with 17 bases in between. Germline values: CDR1 SEHNR, CDR2 FQNEAQ (reference sequence). The CDR3 runs to 17 residues. CDR3 region: CASRYELGPANTGELFF. The CDR3 coding sequence is TGTGCCAGCAGATACGAGCTCGGGCCCGCGAACACCGGGGAGCTGTTTTTT.

The genes are TRBV20-1 and TRBJ2-4; 11 bases are shared with TRBD2. The ends lost 3 bases at V and 1 base at J; junction bases unmatched: 2. In germline, CDR1 is DFQATT, CDR2 SNEGSKA (reference sequence). This CDR3 region has 15 residues. The DNA for the CDR3 is TGCAGTGCTAGCCTAGCGGGAGGTGCCAAAAACATTCAGTACTTC. Translated, it gives CSASLAGGAKNIQYF.

J is TRBJ2-7 and V is TRBV5-1, with TRBD1 identical over 8 bases. The CDR3 is 15 amino acids. V gave up 0 bases and J gave up 7 bases; unmatched junction bases: 9. Germline values: CDR1 SGHRS, CDR2 YFSETQ. CDR3 nucleotides: TGCGCCAGCAGCTTGGCTGGACAGGGTTTTGGGGAGCAGTACTTC. This encodes CASSLAGQGFGEQYF. The whole variable domain, filled in from reference TRBV5-1 and TRBJ2-7, reads KAGVTQTPRYLIKTRGQQVTLSCSPISGHRSVSWYQQTPGQGLQFLFEYFSETQRNKGNFPGRFSGRQFSNSRSEMNVSTLELGDSALYLCASSLAGQGFGEQYFGPGTRLTVT.

This clonotype was picked up many times. The chain joins TRBV12-3 or TRBV12-4 to TRBJ2-2; no clear D. The germline V and J ends were trimmed by 0 bases and 8 bases, with 7 bases remaining between them. This CDR3 comprises 13 residues. CDR3 DNA: TGTGCCAGCAGTTTAGCGACGGAAGGGGAGCTGTTTTTT. Its protein is CASSLATEGELFF.

Only a few counts were recorded for this clonotype. The chain combines TRBV28 with TRBJ2-3; D perhaps matches TRBD2 (5 bases). CDR1 is MDHEN, CDR2 SYDVKM, per germline. The CDR3 runs 15 residues. Trimming pared 4 bases from V and 0 bases from J, leaving 11 bases between. CDR3 protein: CASSWRTPSTDTQYF. The CDR3 bases are TGTGCCAGCAGTTGGAGGACCCCAAGCACAGATACGCAGTATTTT.

Many counts were recorded for this clonotype. V and J are TRBV3-1 and TRBJ1-3, with D perhaps matching TRBD1 (5 bases). V lost 0 bases, J lost 1 base, and 7 bases lay in between. This CDR3 region has 15 residues. Germline V lookup: CDR1 LGHDT, CDR2 YNNKEL (reference sequence). The DNA for the CDR3 is TGTGCCAGCAGCCAAGAAGGGGCTTCTGGAAACACCATATATTTT. This encodes CASSQEGASGNTIYF.

V and J are TRBV18 and TRBJ1-1, with 9 bases that match TRBD1. The CDR3 spans 16 residues. With 5 bases clipped from V and 4 bases from J, the junction kept 11 bases outside the gene matches. Germline loops: CDR1 KGHSH, CDR2 LQKENI. CDR3 region: CASSSRADRGITEAFF. The CDR3 DNA follows: TGTGCCAGCTCATCACGAGCGGACAGGGGTATCACTGAAGCTTTCTTT.

This clonotype was recorded many times. The J gene is TRBJ1-1, the V gene TRBV4-2; 7 bases line up with TRBD1. CDR1 and CDR2 (germline): LGHNA, YNFKEQ. The CDR3 is made up of 14 amino acids. The ends lost 1 base at V and 4 bases at J; junction bases unmatched: 3. CDR3 sequence: CASSQGRQGTEAFF. The CDR3 DNA follows: TGTGCCAGCAGCCAAGGGCGACAGGGCACTGAAGCTTTCTTT.

This clonotype was recorded at least ten times. V is TRBV24-1 and J is TRBJ2-5; no clear D. Germline assignment: CDR1 KGHDR and CDR2 SFDVKD. CDR3 length: 16 amino acids. Trimming cost V 3 bases and J 3 bases, with 16 bases left between them. This CDR3 is CATSDQGGASEETQYF. CDR3 DNA: TGTGCCACCAGTGATCAAGGCGGAGCGTCCGAAGAGACCCAGTACTTC.

This clonotype has a count of ten or more. This chain uses TRBV7-6 with TRBJ1-1; no clear D gene. This CDR3 has 14 residues. The ends were cut back, 0 bases at V and 2 bases at J, with 7 bases in the middle. Germline V gene sequence: CDR1 SGHVS, CDR2 FNYEAQ. CDR3 sequence (DNA): TGTGCCAGCAGCTTAGCGCCAGCCAACACTGAAGCTTTCTTT. It yields the protein CASSLAPANTEAFF.

This rearrangement joins TRBV27 to TRBJ2-7, with TRBD1 as a possible D gene (6 bases). V was cut by 3 bases and J by 4 bases, with 10 bases left in between. CDR3 length: 13 amino acids. In germline, CDR1 is MNHEY, CDR2 SMNVEV (reference sequence). The CDR3 bases are TGTGCCAGCAGTTTCGGACAGAGTTACGAGCAGTACTTC. Amino acid sequence: CASSFGQSYEQYF.

CDR3 sequence (DNA): TGTGCCAGCAGTGCTGGGACCGGTACGCAGTATTTT. It encodes CASSAGTGTQYF. The chain carries TRBV28 and TRBJ2-3; D tentatively reads TRBD1 or TRBD2 (5 bases each). Germline V gene sequence: CDR1 MDHEN, CDR2 SYDVKM. V gave up 5 bases and J gave up 8 bases, with 11 bases separating them. CDR3 length: 12 amino acids. Supplemented by reference TRBV28 and TRBJ2-3, the full variable domain reads DVKVTQSSRYLVKRTGEKVFLECVQDMDHENMFWYRQDPGLGLRLIYFSYDVKMKEKGDIPEGYSVSREKKERFSLILESASTNQTSMYLCASSAGTGTQYFGPGTRLTVL.

This clonotype has a handful of counts. The rearrangement links TRBV5-5 to TRBJ2-3, with 8 bases identical to TRBD1. The germline gives CDR1 SGHKS, CDR2 YYEKEE (reference sequence). There are 14 residues in the CDR3. The J segment lost 1 base and the V segment lost 5 bases, leaving 3 bases of the junction unmatched. The CDR3 is CASSYRGGTDTQYF. The CDR3 DNA reads as TGTGCCAGCAGTTACAGGGGGGGCACAGATACGCAGTATTTT.

This clonotype appeared many times. This chain joins TRBV28 and TRBJ2-1, with 9 bases that match TRBD1. Per the germline V gene, CDR1 is MDHEN and CDR2 is SYDVKM. The ends lost 6 bases at V and 7 bases at J; junction bases unmatched: 10. This CDR3 region has 15 residues. The CDR3 coding sequence is TGTGCCAGCAGGATCGTACAGGGGGCTTGGAATGAGCAGTTCTTC. Residues: CASRIVQGAWNEQFF. The full variable domain, completed using reference TRBV28 and TRBJ2-1, is DVKVTQSSRYLVKRTGEKVFLECVQDMDHENMFWYRQDPGLGLRLIYFSYDVKMKEKGDIPEGYSVSREKKERFSLILESASTNQTSMYLCASRIVQGAWNEQFFGPGTRLTVL.